The text below deals with one T cell receptor (beta chain). Its antigen is not known. These data are taken from a study of OX40 agonist ivuxolimab in advanced cancers. Study in general: Three patients showed partial responses: one hepatocellular carcinoma and two cutaneous melanoma cases. Study-level findings and limits: Averaging showed that CD8+ T cells had more expanded clones than CD4+ did. Circulating CD4+ and CD8+ T cells showed clonal expansion by week 6 at 0.1 to 3.0 mg/kg.

The cohort excluded patients with autoimmune disease history or systemic immunosuppression. Data came from immunoSEQ multiplex PCR; TCRdb stores just in-frame clones and leaves some out. The sample includes 70,000 to 80,000 clones, about nine tenths of them seen just once. The CDR3 totals 12 residues. The germline V gene has CDR1 MNHEY and CDR2 SMNVEV (reference sequence). Trimming removed 2 bases at V and 0 bases at J, with 2 bases between. The clonotype was recovered from an adult with an advanced solid tumor such as melanoma, head and neck, liver or kidney cancer. This chain uses TRBV27 with TRBJ2-7; D gene unclear. The material was CD4+ or CD8+ T cells sorted from blood, obtained in a trial of the OX40 agonist ivuxolimab. Written as DNA, the CDR3 is TGTGCCAGCAGTTTAGGCTCCTACGAGCAGTACTTC. Amino acids: CASSLGSYEQYF.